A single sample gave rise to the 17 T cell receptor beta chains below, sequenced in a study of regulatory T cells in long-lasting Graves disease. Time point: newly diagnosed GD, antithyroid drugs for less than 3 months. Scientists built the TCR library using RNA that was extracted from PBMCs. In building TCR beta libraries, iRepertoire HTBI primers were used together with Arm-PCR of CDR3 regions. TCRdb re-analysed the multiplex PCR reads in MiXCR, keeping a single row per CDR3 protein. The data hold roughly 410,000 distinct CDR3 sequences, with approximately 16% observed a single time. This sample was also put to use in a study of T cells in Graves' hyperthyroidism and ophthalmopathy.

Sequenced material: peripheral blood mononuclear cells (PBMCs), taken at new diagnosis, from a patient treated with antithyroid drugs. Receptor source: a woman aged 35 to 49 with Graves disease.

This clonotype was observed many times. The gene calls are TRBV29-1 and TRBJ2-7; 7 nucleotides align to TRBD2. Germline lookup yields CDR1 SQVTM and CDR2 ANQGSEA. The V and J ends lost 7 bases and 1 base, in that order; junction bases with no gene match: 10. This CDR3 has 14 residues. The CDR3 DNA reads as TGCAGCGCCTTGGGCGGGAGAGGTTCCTACGAGCAGTACTTC. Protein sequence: CSALGGRGSYEQYF.

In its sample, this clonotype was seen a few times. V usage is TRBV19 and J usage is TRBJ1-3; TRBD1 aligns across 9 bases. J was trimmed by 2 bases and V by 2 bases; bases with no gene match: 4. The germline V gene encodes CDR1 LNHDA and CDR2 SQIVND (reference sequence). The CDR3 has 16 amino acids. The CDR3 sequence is CASSITGGFAGNTIYF. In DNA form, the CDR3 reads TGTGCCAGTAGTATAACAGGGGGCTTTGCTGGAAACACCATATATTTT.

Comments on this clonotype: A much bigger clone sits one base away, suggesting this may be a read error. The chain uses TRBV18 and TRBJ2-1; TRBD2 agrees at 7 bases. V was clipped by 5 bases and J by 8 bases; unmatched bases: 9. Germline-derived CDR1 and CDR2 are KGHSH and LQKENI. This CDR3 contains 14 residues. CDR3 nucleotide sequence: TGTGCCAGCTCAGAGGCGGGAGTTAGCGATGAGCAGTTCTTC. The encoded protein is CASSEAGVSDEQFF.

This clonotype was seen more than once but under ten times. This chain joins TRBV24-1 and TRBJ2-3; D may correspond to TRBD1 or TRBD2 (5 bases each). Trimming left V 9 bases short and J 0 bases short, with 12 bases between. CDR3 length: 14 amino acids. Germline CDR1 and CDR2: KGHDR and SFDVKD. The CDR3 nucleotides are TGTGCCACCCAGGGAGTGGGGAGCACAGATACGCAGTATTTT. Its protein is CATQGVGSTDTQYF.

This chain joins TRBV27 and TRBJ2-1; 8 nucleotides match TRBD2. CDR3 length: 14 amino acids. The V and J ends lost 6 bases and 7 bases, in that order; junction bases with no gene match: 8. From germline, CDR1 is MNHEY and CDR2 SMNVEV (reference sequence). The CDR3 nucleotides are TGTGCCAGCAGGGTGGGGCGGGAGGCGAATGAGCAGTTCTTC. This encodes CASRVGREANEQFF.

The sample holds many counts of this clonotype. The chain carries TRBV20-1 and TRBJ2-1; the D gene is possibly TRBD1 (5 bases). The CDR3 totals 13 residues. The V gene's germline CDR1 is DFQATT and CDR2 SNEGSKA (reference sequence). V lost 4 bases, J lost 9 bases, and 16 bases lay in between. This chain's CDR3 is CSAILTDTLEQFF. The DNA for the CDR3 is TGCAGTGCTATCCTGACAGACACCCTTGAGCAGTTCTTC.

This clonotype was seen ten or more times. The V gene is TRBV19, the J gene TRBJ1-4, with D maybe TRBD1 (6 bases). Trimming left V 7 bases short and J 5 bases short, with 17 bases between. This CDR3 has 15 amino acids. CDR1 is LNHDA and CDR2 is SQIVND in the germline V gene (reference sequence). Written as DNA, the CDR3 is TGTGCCAGTAACGGACAGTCCCAAGGGAATGAAAAACTGTTTTTT. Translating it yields CASNGQSQGNEKLFF. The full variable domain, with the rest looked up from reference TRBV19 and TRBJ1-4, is DGGITQSPKYLFRKEGQNVTLSCEQNLNHDAMYWYRQDPGQGLRLIYYSQIVNDFQKGDIAEGYSVSREKKESFPLTVTSAQKNPTAFYLCASNGQSQGNEKLFFGSGTQLSVL.

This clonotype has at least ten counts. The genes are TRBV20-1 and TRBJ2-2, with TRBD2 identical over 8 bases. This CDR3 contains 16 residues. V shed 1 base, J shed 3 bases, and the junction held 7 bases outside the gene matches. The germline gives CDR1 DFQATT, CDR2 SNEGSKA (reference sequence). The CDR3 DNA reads TGCAGTGCTAGAGTTGGGTCGGGAGGGGACACCGGGGAGCTGTTTTTT. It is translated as CSARVGSGGDTGELFF.

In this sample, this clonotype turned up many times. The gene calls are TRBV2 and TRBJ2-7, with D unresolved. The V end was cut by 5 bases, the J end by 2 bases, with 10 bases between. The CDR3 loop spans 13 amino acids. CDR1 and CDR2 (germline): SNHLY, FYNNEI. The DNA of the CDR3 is TGTGCCAGCAGTTTGTATCAAACCTACGAGCAGTACTTC. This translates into CASSLYQTYEQYF.

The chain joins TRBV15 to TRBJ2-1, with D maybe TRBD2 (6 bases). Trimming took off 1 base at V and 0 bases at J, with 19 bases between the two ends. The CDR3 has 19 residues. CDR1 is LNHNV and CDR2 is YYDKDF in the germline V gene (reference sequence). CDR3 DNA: TGTGCCACCAGCAGAGCAGCCCCGGGACTTTCTCGCTCCTACAATGAGCAGTTCTTC. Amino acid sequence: CATSRAAPGLSRSYNEQFF.

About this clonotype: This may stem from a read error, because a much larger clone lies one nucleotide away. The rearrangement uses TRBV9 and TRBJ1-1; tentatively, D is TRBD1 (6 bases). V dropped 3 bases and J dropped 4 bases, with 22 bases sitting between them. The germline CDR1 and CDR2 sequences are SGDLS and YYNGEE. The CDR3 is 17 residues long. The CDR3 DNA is TGTGCCAGCAGCGACCCATTGGACAGTCCTTCGAGCACTGAAGCTTTCTTT. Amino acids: CASSDPLDSPSSTEAFF.

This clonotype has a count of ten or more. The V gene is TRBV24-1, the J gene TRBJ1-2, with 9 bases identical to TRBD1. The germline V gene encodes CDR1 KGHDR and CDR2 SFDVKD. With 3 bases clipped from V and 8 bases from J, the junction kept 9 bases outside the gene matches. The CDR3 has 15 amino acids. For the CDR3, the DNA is TGTGCCACCAGTGATCCTACAGGGGGCGCGGGGGGCTACACCTTC. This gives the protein CATSDPTGGAGGYTF.

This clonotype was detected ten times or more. The CDR3 DNA reads TGTGCCAGCAGCTCTCGGGTACAGGGTGGCTACGAGCAGTACTTC. As protein: CASSSRVQGGYEQYF. The chain recombines TRBV28 with TRBJ2-7; possible D gene TRBD1, 6 bases. The V end was cut by 6 bases, the J end by 3 bases, with 18 bases between. The CDR3 totals 15 residues. CDR1 and CDR2 from the germline V gene are MDHEN and SYDVKM. Full variable domain (outside the CDR3, taken from reference TRBV28 and TRBJ2-7): DVKVTQSSRYLVKRTGEKVFLECVQDMDHENMFWYRQDPGLGLRLIYFSYDVKMKEKGDIPEGYSVSREKKERFSLILESASTNQTSMYLCASSSRVQGGYEQYFGPGTRLTVT.

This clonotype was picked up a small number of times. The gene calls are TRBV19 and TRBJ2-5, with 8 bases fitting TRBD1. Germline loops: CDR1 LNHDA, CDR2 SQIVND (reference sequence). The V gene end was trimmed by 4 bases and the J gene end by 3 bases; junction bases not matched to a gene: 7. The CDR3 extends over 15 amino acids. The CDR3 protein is CASSNVQGAKETQYF. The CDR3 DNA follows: TGTGCCAGTAGTAACGTTCAGGGGGCTAAAGAGACCCAGTACTTC.

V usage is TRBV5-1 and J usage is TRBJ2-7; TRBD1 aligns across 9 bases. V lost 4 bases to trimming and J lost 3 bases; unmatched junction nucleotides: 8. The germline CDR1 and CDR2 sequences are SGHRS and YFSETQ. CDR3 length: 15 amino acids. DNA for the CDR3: TGCGCCAGCAGCATGGGACAGGGTCGTTACTACGAGCAGTACTTC. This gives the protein CASSMGQGRYYEQYF.

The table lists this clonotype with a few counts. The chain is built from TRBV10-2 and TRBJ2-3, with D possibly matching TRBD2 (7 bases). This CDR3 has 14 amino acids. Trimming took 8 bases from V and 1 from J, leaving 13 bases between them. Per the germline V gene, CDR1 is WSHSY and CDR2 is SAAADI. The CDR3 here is CASRGAYRTDTQYF. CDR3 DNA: TGCGCCAGCCGGGGGGCGTACCGCACAGATACGCAGTATTTT.

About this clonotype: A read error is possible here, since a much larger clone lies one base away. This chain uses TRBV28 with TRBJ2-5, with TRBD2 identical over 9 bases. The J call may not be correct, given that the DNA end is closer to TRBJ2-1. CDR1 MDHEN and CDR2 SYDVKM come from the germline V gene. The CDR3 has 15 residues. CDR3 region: CASSWSGGRAFEQFF. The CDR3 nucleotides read TGTGCCAGCAGTTGGTCTGGCGGGAGGGCTTTTGAGCAGTTCTTC.